This T cell receptor beta chain was identified in a study of T cells in Graves' hyperthyroidism and ophthalmopathy. Amplification of TCR beta CDR3 regions was performed using RNA transcripts as template. RT-PCR in the first round (using the HTBI primer set) targeted the TCR CDR3. TCRdb reanalysed the multiplex PCR reads using MiXCR and keeps one entry per CDR3 protein. The sample records about 350,000 distinct CDR3 sequences, more than 11% being singletons. This clonotype was detected many times. The antigen is undetermined. Each diagnosis was grounded in clinical symptoms, serum thyroxine and TRAb, thyroid ultrasound, and orbital computed tomography. Findings of the study overall: Blood also contained most expanded thyroid clonotypes above 0.001.

The sequence was collected from a woman in her 30s with Graves' hyperthyroidism. The specimen sequenced was blood.

The CDR3 sequence is CASRAIAGGARRDTQYF. In DNA, the CDR3 is TGTGCCAGCAGGGCTATAGCGGGAGGCGCCCGTAGAGATACGCAGTATTTT. V is TRBV7-8 and J is TRBJ2-3; TRBD2 matches 10 bases. The CDR3 is 17 amino acids. Losses at the gene ends were 6 bases for V and 5 bases for J; bases not matched to a gene: 14. From germline, CDR1 is SGHVS and CDR2 FQNEAQ.